The sequence of this T cell receptor beta chain was determined in a study of post-analysis software for immune sequencing data. General study results and limits: Controls showed lower frequencies than patients for five TRBV segments, and TRBV5-6, TRBV5-1 and TRBV20-1 were among these. Significantly decreased normalized Chao1 diversity was recorded for multiple sclerosis patients relative to controls.

Turning to this clonotype: Its antigen is not identified.

Germline V CDR1 and CDR2: SGHAT, FQNNGV. The CDR3 has 14 residues. Trimming took off 1 base at V and 3 bases at J, with 9 bases between the two ends. The authors incorporated unique molecular identifiers into the TCR beta cDNA libraries. Via MiXCR, TCRdb re-called the PCR reads, giving one row per CDR3 protein. The sample shows roughly 670,000 distinct CDR3 sequences, more than 50% of them seen only once. This TCR was sampled from a girl aged 2 to 10 with multiple sclerosis. The sequenced sample was blood. This rearrangement joins TRBV11-2 to TRBJ1-1; D is uncertain. The CDR3 is CASSLVVLDTEAFF. CDR3 coding DNA: TGTGCCAGCAGCTTAGTAGTCTTGGACACTGAAGCTTTCTTT. The variable domain in full, with the rest retrieved from reference TRBV11-2 and TRBJ1-1, is EAGVAQSPRYKIIEKRQSVAFWCNPISGHATLYWYQQILGQGPKLLIQFQNNGVVDDSQLPKDRFSAERLKGVDSTLKIQPAKLEDSAVYLCASSLVVLDTEAFFGQGTRLTVV.